A selection of T cell receptor beta chains follows, all from one sample in a study of cytomegalovirus exposure and HLA in healthy donors. TCRdb's copy holds only in-frame clones and misses some; the assay was immunoSEQ multiplex PCR. This table has about 180,000 clones, 76% appearing once. Material: PBMCs. The receptors derive from a man aged 18 to 35 in good health and CMV-seronegative. The CDR3 runs from the conserved cysteine through the conserved F or W. The D gene is left open where the match is weak. Where a row states a size, it is once, few, many or the class of an expanded clone; other rows omit it.

>-|TRBV29-1|TRBJ1-6|few
CSVREGIGSPLHF
TGCAGCGTTCGGGAGGGAATAGGTTCACCCCTCCACTTT
>-|TRBV18|TRBJ2-3|-
CASSPKVSGSTDTQYF
TGTGCCAGCTCACCAAAAGTTTCGGGGAGCACAGATACGCAGTATTTT
>-|TRBV11-2|TRBJ2-3|-
CASRRLGTDTQYF
TGTGCCAGCAGGCGCCTAGGCACAGATACGCAGTATTTT
>-|TRBV5-1|TRBJ1-2|-
CASSPGDLGYTF
TGCGCCAGCAGCCCAGGGGACCTTGGCTACACCTTC
>TRBD1|TRBV29-1|TRBJ1-2|-
CSVGTDYGYTF
TGCAGCGTGGGGACAGACTATGGCTACACCTTC
>-|TRBV29-1|TRBJ1-1|few
CSVEEPFIQGGEAFF
TGCAGCGTTGAAGAACCCTTCATCCAGGGAGGTGAAGCTTTCTTT
>TRBD2|TRBV6-5|TRBJ2-5|-
CASGRGVGGQETQYF
TGTGCCAGCGGCCGGGGCGTGGGGGGGCAAGAGACCCAGTACTTC
>TRBD2|TRBV4-2|TRBJ2-7|-
CASSRPGTSDSYEQYF
TGTGCCAGCAGCCGACCTGGGACTAGCGATTCCTACGAGCAGTACTTC
>-|TRBV7-3|TRBJ2-2|-
CASSPNRDSNTGELFF
TGTGCCAGCAGCCCCAACCGGGACTCAAACACCGGGGAGCTGTTTTTT
>TRBD1|TRBV6-1|TRBJ1-2|once
CASVGTVLYGYTF
TGTGCCAGCGTCGGGACAGTCCTCTATGGCTACACCTTC
>TRBD2|TRBV25-1|TRBJ2-1|few
CASSDGGATGAEQFF
TGTGCCAGCAGTGACGGGGGGGCCACGGGGGCTGAGCAGTTCTTC
>-|TRBV5-1|TRBJ1-2|-
CASSYGGHYGYTF
TGCGCCAGCAGCTACGGGGGGCACTATGGCTACACCTTC
>TRBD1|TRBV5-1|TRBJ1-2|once
CASSLGQGSGYTF
TGCGCCAGCAGCTTGGGACAGGGGTCCGGCTACACCTTC
>-|TRBV27|TRBJ1-1|-
CASSLSAGNEAFF
TGTGCCAGCAGTTTATCGGCCGGGAATGAAGCTTTCTTT
>-|TRBV5-1|TRBJ1-4|few
CASSPPGEGEKLFF
TGCGCCAGCAGCCCCCCGGGGGAGGGTGAAAAACTGTTTTTT
>TRBD2|TRBV6-6|TRBJ2-2|-
CASSYSGGTGELFF
TGTGCCAGCAGTTACTCGGGGGGGACCGGGGAGCTGTTTTTT
>-|TRBV19|TRBJ1-1|-
CASSSLNRANTEAFF
TGTGCCAGTAGTAGTCTCAACAGAGCGAACACTGAAGCTTTCTTT
>-|TRBV5-6|TRBJ1-2|-
CASSSRTGDRASDYTF
TGTGCCAGCAGCTCCAGGACGGGGGATCGGGCTAGTGACTACACCTTC
>-|TRBV6-5|TRBJ1-5|-
CASSEANQPQHF
TGTGCCAGCAGTGAAGCCAATCAGCCCCAGCATTTT
>-|TRBV28|TRBJ2-1|-
CASSLGSVQFF
TGTGCCAGCAGTTTAGGTAGCGTGCAGTTCTTC
>-|TRBV29-1|TRBJ2-7|-
CSYKVPGDYEQYF
TGCAGCTATAAAGTACCAGGGGACTACGAGCAGTACTTC
>-|TRBV6-1|TRBJ2-7|once
CASSVPGTYEQYF
TGTGCCAGCTCGGTACCGGGGACCTACGAGCAGTACTTC
>TRBD2|TRBV29-1|TRBJ2-1|-
CSVVLAAYNEQFF
TGCAGCGTTGTACTAGCGGCCTACAATGAGCAGTTCTTC
>-|TRBV21-1|TRBJ2-7|-
CASSGGGTGSDEQYF
TGTGCCAGCAGCGGGGGGGGGACAGGGTCTGACGAGCAGTACTTC
>-|TRBV29-1|TRBJ1-1|once
CSVEGAAEAFF
TGCAGCGTTGAGGGGGCCGCCGAAGCTTTCTTT
>-|TRBV7-9|TRBJ1-5|-
CASSLGGRPQHF
TGTGCCAGCAGCTTAGGGGGCCGGCCCCAGCATTTT
>-|TRBV28|TRBJ1-2|-
CASTTRLSGIGGYTF
TGTGCCAGCACGACACGTTTATCAGGGATAGGTGGCTACACCTTC
>TRBD1|TRBV29-1|TRBJ2-7|-
CSVTGQGVDQYF
TGCAGCGTGACCGGACAGGGGGTAGATCAGTACTTC
>TRBD2|TRBV9|TRBJ2-1|-
CASSASSGSGNEQFF
TGTGCCAGCAGCGCCTCCAGCGGGAGCGGCAATGAGCAGTTCTTC
>-|TRBV7-2|TRBJ1-2|-
CASSTDGIGGYTF
TGTGCCAGCAGCACCGACGGGATCGGAGGCTACACCTTC
>TRBD2|TRBV10-1|TRBJ2-7|-
CASSEASGTSYEQYF
TGCGCCAGCAGTGAGGCTAGCGGGACCTCCTACGAGCAGTACTTC
>-|TRBV4-1|TRBJ2-5|-
CASSQEGGAHQETQYF
TGCGCCAGCAGCCAGGAAGGGGGGGCCCACCAAGAGACCCAGTACTTC
>-|TRBV30|TRBJ2-6|few
CAWRLQVRGSGANVLTF
TGTGCCTGGAGGTTACAGGTCAGGGGCTCTGGGGCCAACGTCCTGACTTTC
>-|TRBV5-6|TRBJ1-2|-
CASSPGLGGSNYGYTF
TGTGCCAGCAGCCCGGGCCTGGGGGGTTCTAACTATGGCTACACCTTC
>TRBD1|TRBV5-4|TRBJ2-7|-
CASSLGGTGGEQYF
TGTGCCAGCAGCTTGGGGGGGACAGGGGGTGAGCAGTACTTC
>-|TRBV5-4|TRBJ1-5|-
CASSLQGGSNQPQHF
TGTGCCAGCAGCTTACAGGGTGGTAGCAATCAGCCCCAGCATTTT
>-|TRBV7-2|TRBJ2-7|-
CASSSHRYEQYF
TGTGCCAGCAGCTCCCACAGGTACGAGCAGTACTTC
>-|TRBV28|TRBJ2-1|-
CASKGASYNEQFF
TGTGCCAGCAAAGGGGCCTCCTACAATGAGCAGTTCTTC
>-|TRBV7-9|TRBJ2-1|once
CASSLEIDEQFF
TGTGCCAGCAGCTTAGAAATCGATGAGCAGTTCTTC
>-|TRBV6-1|TRBJ2-5|-
CASSEASGWRETQYF
TGTGCCAGCAGTGAAGCGAGCGGGTGGAGAGAGACCCAGTACTTC
>-|TRBV21-1|TRBJ2-7|once
CASPTSGTGMFHEQYF
TGTGCCAGCCCTACCTCAGGGACAGGGATGTTCCACGAGCAGTACTTC
>-|TRBV10-1|TRBJ1-1|-
CASSPPKRGTEAFF
TGCGCCAGCAGCCCACCGAAGCGGGGCACTGAAGCTTTCTTT
>-|TRBV2|TRBJ1-2|-
CASSPSANYGYTF
TGTGCCAGCAGTCCTTCAGCTAACTATGGCTACACCTTC
>-|TRBV6-1|TRBJ2-7|-
CASSVRGGPISYEQYF
TGTGCCAGCAGTGTCCGAGGCGGGCCAATTTCCTACGAGCAGTACTTC
>-|TRBV11-2|TRBJ2-1|-
CASSRTGIERGARWEQFF
TGTGCCAGCAGCCGGACAGGGATTGAGCGGGGGGCCCGTTGGGAGCAGTTCTTC
>-|TRBV7-2|TRBJ1-5|-
CASSGAGNQPQHF
TGTGCCAGCAGTGGGGCGGGCAATCAGCCCCAGCATTTT
>-|TRBV29-1|TRBJ1-2|-
CSVASGYGYTF
TGCAGCGTTGCCTCGGGGTATGGCTACACCTTC
>TRBD2|TRBV7-8|TRBJ2-1|-
CASSRGLAADNEQFF
TGTGCCAGCAGCCGGGGACTAGCTGCCGACAATGAGCAGTTCTTC